Reported below is one T cell receptor beta chain. These data belong to a study of blood T cell repertoires in COVID-19. Study-wide background: Spain, Italy and the United States supplied samples that represented acute and convalescent COVID-19. T cells, B-cell-depleted T cells, or PBMCs supplied cDNA or gDNA.

Germline V gene lookup returns CDR1 MGHRA and CDR2 YSYEKL. V was trimmed by 1 base and J by 0 bases, leaving 4 bases between them. The CDR3 sequence is 14 residues long. Per the study methods: Quantification of nucleated cells was approximated via reference gene primer amplification. The table came from immunoSEQ multiplex PCR; TCRdb's copy has only in-frame clones and leaves some out. V and J calls and clone size follow that table, whereas D and trimming were derived from the DNA. The sample lists 57,000 or so clones, approximately 80% occurring once. The receptor's source is a woman at least 80 years old with active or convalescent COVID-19. The chain couples TRBV4-1 to TRBJ1-5; D unclear. Sequences were obtained from peripheral blood. The CDR3 is CASSQAVSNQPQHF. The CDR3 DNA is TGCGCCAGCAGCCAAGCGGTTAGCAATCAGCCCCAGCATTTT.